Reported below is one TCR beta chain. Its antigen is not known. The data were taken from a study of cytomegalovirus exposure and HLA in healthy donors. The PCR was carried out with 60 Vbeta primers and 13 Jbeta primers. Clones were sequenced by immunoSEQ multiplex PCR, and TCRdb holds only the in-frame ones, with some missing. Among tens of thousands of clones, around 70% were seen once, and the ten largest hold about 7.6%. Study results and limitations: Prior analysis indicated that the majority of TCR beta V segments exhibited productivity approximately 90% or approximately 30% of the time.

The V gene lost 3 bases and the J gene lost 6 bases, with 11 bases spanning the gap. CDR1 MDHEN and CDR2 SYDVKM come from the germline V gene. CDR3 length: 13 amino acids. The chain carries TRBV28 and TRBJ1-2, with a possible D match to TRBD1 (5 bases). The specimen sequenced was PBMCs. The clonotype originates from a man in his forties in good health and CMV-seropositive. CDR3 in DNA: TGTGCCAGCAGTTTCGGCAGGGAGGATGGCTACACCTTC. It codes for CASSFGREDGYTF.